A single T cell receptor beta chain is shown here with its context. Its antigen remains unknown. This record belongs to a study of cytomegalovirus exposure and HLA in healthy donors. Study-wide background: Falling in the Caucasian-associated ancestry cluster were less than 85% of some 400 genotyped donors.

Overall study findings and caveats: Follow-up analysis later connected one missense variant in DCLRE1C with trimming of TCR beta V- and J-genes.

A multiplex PCR was run with 60 Vbeta primers and 13 Jbeta primers. The repertoire was sequenced with immunoSEQ multiplex PCR; TCRdb's copy has only in-frame clones and lacks some. This table holds approximately 210,000 clones, 79% found once. Germline assignment: CDR1 MNHEY and CDR2 SVGAGI. Trimming pared 8 bases from V and 7 bases from J, leaving 18 bases between. This CDR3 is 14 amino acids long. What was sequenced was PBMCs. This clonotype originated in a girl under 18 in good health and CMV-seropositive. The gene calls are TRBV6-5 and TRBJ1-5; tentatively, D is TRBD1 (5 bases). The CDR3 nucleotides are TGTGCCAGCGGCTATGCAGGGTTTGGACAGCCCCAGCATTTT. This encodes CASGYAGFGQPQHF.